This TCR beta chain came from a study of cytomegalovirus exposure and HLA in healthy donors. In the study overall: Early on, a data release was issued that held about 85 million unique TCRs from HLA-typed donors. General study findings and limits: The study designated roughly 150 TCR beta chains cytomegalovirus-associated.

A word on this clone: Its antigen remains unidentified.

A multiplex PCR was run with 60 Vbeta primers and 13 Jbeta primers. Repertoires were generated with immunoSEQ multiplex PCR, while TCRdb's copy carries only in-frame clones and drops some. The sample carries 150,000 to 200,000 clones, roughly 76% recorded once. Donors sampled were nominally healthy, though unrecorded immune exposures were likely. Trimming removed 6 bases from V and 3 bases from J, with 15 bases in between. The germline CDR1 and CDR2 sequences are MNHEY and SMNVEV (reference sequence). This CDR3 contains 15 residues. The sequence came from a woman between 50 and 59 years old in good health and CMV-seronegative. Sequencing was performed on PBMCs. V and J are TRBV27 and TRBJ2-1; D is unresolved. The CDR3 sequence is CASRKPTPYYNEQFF. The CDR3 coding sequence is TGTGCCAGCAGAAAGCCTACTCCCTACTACAATGAGCAGTTCTTC.